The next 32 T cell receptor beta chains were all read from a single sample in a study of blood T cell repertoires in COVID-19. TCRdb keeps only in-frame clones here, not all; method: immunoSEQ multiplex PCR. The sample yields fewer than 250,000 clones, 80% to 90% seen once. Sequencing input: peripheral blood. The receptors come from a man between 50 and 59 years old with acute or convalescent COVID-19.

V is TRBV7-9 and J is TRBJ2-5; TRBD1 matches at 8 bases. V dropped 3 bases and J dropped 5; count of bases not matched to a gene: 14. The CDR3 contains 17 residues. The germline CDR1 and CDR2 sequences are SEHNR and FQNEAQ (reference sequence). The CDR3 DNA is TGTGCCAGCAGCTTCACCATGCAGACAGGGGCAGGGGAGACCCAGTACTTC. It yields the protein CASSFTMQTGAGETQYF.

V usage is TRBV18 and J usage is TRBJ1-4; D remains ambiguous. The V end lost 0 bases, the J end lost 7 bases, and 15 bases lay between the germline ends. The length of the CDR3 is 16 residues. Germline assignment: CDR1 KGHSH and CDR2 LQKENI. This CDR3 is CASSPPVRNEGEKLFF. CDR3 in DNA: TGTGCCAGCTCACCACCGGTTAGGAACGAGGGTGAAAAACTGTTTTTT.

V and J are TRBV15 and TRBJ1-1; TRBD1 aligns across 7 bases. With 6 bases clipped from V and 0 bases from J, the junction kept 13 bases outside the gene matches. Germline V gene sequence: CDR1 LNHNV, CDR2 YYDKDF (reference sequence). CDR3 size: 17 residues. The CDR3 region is CATSTDPGTVMNTEAFF. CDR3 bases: TGTGCCACCAGTACCGATCCCGGGACAGTTATGAACACTGAAGCTTTCTTT.

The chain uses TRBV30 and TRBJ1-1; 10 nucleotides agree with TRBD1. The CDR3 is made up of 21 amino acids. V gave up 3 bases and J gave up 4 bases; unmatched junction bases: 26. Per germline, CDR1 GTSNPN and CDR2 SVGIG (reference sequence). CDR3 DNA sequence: TGTGCCTGGAGCTCCGGGACAGGGGTTAGGTTTCAACTTCACCCCGCCACTGAAGCTTTCTTT. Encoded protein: CAWSSGTGVRFQLHPATEAFF. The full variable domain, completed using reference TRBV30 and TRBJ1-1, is SQTIHQWPATLVQPVGSPLSLECTVEGTSNPNLYWYRQAAGRGLQLLFYSVGIGQISSEVPQNLSASRPQDRQFILSSKKLLLSDSGFYLCAWSSGTGVRFQLHPATEAFFGQGTRLTVV.

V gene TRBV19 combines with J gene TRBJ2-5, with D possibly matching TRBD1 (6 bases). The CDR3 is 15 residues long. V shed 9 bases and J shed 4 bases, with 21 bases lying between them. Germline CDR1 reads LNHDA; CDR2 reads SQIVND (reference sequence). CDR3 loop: CASGLGQGMGETQYF. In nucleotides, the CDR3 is TGTGCCAGCGGGTTAGGGCAGGGGATGGGAGAGACCCAGTACTTC.

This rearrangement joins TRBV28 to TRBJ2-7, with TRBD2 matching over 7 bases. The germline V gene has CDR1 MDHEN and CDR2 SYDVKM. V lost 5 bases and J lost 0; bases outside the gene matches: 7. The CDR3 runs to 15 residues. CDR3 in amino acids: CASSPTSVTSYEQYF. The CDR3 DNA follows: TGTGCCAGCAGTCCTACTAGCGTTACCTCCTACGAGCAGTACTTC.

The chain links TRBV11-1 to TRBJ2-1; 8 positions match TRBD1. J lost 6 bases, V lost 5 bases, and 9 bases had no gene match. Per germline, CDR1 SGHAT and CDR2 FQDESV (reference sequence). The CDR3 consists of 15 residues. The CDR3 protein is CASSTGTGLFNEQFF. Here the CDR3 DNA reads TGTGCCAGCAGCACAGGGACAGGCCTCTTCAATGAGCAGTTCTTC.

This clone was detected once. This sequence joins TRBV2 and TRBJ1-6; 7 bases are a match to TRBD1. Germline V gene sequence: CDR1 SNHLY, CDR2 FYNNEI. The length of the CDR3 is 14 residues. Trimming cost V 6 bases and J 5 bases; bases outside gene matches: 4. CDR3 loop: CASSGTEDNSPLHF. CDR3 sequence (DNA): TGTGCCAGCAGCGGGACAGAAGATAATTCACCCCTCCACTTT. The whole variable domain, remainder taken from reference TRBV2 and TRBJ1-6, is EPEVTQTPSHQVTQMGQEVILRCVPISNHLYFYWYRQILGQKVEFLVSFYNNEISEKSEIFDDQFSVERPDGSNFTLKIRSTKLEDSAMYFCASSGTEDNSPLHFGNGTRLTVT.

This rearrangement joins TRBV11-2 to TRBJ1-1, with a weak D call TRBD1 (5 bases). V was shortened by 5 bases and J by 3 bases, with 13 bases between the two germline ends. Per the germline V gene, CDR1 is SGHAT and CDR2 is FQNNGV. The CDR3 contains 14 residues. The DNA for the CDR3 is TGTGCCAGCAGCCTTTCGGGGGAGGACACTGAAGCTTTCTTT. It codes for CASSLSGEDTEAFF.

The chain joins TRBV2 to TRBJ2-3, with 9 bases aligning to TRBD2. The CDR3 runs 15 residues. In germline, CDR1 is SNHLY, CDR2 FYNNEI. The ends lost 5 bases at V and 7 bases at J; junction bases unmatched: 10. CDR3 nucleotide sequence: TGTGCCAGCAGTTATAGCGGGGGAGCAGCAAATACGCAGTATTTT. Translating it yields CASSYSGGAANTQYF.

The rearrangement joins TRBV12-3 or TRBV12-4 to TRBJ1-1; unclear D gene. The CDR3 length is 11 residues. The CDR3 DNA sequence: TGTGCTGGAGGGTTGGGGACTGAAGCTTTCTTT. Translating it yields CAGGLGTEAFF.

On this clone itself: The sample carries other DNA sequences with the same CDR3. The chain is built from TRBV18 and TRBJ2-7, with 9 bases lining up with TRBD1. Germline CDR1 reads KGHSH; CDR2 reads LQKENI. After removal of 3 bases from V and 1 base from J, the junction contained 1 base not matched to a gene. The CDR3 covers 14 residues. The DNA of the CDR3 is TGTGCCAGCTCACCTGGGACAGGGTCCTACGAGCAGTACTTC. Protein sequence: CASSPGTGSYEQYF. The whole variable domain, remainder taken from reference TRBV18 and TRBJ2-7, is NAGVMQNPRHLVRRRGQEARLRCSPMKGHSHVYWYRQLPEEGLKFMVYLQKENIIDESGMPKERFSAEFPKEGPSILRIQQVVRGDSAAYFCASSPGTGSYEQYFGPGTRLTVT.

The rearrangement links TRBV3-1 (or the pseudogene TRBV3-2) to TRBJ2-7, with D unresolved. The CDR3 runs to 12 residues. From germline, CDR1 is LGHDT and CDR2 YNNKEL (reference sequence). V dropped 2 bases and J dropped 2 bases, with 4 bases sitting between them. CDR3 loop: CASSQTTYEQYF. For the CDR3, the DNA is TGTGCCAGCAGCCAAACTACCTACGAGCAGTACTTC.

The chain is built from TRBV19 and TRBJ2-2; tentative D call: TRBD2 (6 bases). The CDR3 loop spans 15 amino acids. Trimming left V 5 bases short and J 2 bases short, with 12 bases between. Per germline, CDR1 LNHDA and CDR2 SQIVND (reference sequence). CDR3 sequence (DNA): TGTGCCAGTAGTCACCGGCGGGATAACACCGGGGAGCTGTTTTTT. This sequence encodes CASSHRRDNTGELFF. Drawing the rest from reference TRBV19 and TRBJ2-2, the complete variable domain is DGGITQSPKYLFRKEGQNVTLSCEQNLNHDAMYWYRQDPGQGLRLIYYSQIVNDFQKGDIAEGYSVSREKKESFPLTVTSAQKNPTAFYLCASSHRRDNTGELFFGEGSRLTVL.

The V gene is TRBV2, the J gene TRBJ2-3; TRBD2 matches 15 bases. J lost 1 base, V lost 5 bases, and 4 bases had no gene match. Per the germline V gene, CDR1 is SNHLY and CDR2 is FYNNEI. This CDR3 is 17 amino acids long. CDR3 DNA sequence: TGTGCCAGCAGTCCGGGACTAGCGGGAGGACGCACAGATACGCAGTATTTT. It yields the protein CASSPGLAGGRTDTQYF. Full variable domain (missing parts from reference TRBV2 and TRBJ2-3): EPEVTQTPSHQVTQMGQEVILRCVPISNHLYFYWYRQILGQKVEFLVSFYNNEISEKSEIFDDQFSVERPDGSNFTLKIRSTKLEDSAMYFCASSPGLAGGRTDTQYFGPGTRLTVL.

CDR3 bases: TGTGCCACCAGTGATTTAGCGGGAGGAGGGAATGAGCAGTTCTTC. Its protein product is CATSDLAGGGNEQFF. The chain combines TRBV24-1 with TRBJ2-1; 9 bases are a match to TRBD2. The CDR3 consists of 15 residues. Germline values: CDR1 KGHDR, CDR2 SFDVKD. Germline trimming cut 1 base from V and 7 bases from J; bases unmatched to any gene: 4.

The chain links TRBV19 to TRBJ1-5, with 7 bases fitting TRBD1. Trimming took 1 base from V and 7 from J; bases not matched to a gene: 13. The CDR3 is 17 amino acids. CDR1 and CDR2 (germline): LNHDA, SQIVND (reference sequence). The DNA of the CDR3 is TGTGCCAGTAGTATAGGCAATCAGGGGGGCTTAGGCCAGCCCCAGCATTTT. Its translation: CASSIGNQGGLGQPQHF.

CDR3 sequence: CASSEANRNTDTQYF. The CDR3 DNA is TGTGCCAGCAGCGAAGCAAACAGGAACACAGATACGCAGTATTTT. V and J are TRBV7-9 and TRBJ2-3; TRBD1 is a possible D gene (5 bases). V lost 5 bases to trimming and J lost 2 bases, with 14 bases between them. Germline CDR1 reads SEHNR; CDR2 reads FQNEAQ (reference sequence). The CDR3 totals 15 residues.

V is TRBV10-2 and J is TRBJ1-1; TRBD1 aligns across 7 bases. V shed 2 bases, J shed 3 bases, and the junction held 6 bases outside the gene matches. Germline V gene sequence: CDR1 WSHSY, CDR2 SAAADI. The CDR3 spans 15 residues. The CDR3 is CASSETGDYYTEAFF. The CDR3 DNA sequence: TGCGCCAGCAGTGAGACAGGGGATTACTACACTGAAGCTTTCTTT.

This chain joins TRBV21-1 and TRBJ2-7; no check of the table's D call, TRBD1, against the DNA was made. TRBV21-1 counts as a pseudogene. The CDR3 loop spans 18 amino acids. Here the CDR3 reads CASSKKTDRALNSYEQYF. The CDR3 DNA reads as TGTGCCAGCAGCAAAAAAACCGACAGGGCCCTAAACTCCTACGAGCAGTACTTC.

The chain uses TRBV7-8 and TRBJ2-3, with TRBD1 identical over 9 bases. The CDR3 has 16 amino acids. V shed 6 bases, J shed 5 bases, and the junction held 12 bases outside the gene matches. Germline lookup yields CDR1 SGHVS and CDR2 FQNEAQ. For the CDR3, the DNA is TGTGCCAGCAGTTATACGGAGGGACAGGGCGTAGATACGCAGTATTTT. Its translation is CASSYTEGQGVDTQYF.

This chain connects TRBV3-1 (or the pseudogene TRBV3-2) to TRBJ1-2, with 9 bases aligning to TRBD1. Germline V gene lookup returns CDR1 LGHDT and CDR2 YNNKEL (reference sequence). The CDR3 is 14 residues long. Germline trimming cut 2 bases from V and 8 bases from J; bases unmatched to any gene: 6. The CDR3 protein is CASSQRDRASGYTF. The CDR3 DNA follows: TGTGCCAGCAGCCAAAGGGACAGGGCTTCGGGCTACACCTTC.

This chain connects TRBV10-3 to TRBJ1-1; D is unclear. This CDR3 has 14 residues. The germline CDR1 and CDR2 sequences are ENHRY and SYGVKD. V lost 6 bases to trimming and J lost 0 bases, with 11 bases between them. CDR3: CAIRLGVMNTEAFF. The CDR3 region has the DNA TGTGCCATCAGGCTCGGGGTTATGAACACTGAAGCTTTCTTT.

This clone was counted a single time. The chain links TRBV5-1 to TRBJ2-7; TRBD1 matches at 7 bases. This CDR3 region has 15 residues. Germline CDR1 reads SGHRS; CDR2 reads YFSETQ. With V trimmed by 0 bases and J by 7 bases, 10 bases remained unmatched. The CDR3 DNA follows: TGCGCCAGCAGCTTGGCAGGGACAGCCTCCCGGGAGCAGTACTTC. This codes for CASSLAGTASREQYF.

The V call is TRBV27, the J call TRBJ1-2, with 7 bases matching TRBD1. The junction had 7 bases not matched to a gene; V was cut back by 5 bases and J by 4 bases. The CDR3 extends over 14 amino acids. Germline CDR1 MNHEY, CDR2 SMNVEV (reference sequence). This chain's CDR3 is CASSERTGPYGYTF. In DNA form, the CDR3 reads TGTGCCAGCAGTGAAAGGACAGGTCCCTATGGCTACACCTTC.

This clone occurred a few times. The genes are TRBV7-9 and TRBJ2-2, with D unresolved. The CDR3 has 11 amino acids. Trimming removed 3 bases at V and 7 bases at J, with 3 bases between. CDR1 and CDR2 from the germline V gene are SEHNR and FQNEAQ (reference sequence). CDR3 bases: TGTGCCAGCAGCTTGTACGGGGAGCTGTTTTTT. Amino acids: CASSLYGELFF. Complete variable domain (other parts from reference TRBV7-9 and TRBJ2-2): DTGVSQNPRHKITKRGQNVTFRCDPISEHNRLYWYRQTLGQGPEFLTYFQNEAQLEKSRLLSDRFSAERPKGSFSTLEIQRTEQGDSAMYLCASSLYGELFFGEGSRLTVL.

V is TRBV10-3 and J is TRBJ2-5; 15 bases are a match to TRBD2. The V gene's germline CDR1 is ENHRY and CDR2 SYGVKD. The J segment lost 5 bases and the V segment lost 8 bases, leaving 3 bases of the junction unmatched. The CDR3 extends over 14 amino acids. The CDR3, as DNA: TGTGCCATCGGGACTAGCGGGGGGACGGAGACCCAGTACTTC. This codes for CAIGTSGGTETQYF.

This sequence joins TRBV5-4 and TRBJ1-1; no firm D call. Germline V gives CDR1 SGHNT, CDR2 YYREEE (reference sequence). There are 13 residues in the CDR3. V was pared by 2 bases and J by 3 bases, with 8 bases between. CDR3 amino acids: CASSFQSYTEAFF. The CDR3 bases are TGTGCCAGCAGCTTCCAGTCGTACACTGAAGCTTTCTTT.

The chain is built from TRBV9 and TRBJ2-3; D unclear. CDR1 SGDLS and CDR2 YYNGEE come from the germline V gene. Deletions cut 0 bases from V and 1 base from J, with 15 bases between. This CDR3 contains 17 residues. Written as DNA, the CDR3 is TGTGCCAGCAGCGTAGTCCACCGTGGGCCCGGCACAGATACGCAGTATTTT. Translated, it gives CASSVVHRGPGTDTQYF.

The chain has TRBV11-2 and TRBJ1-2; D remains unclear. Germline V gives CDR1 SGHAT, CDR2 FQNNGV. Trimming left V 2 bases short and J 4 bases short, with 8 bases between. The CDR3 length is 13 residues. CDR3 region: CASSLSWSYGYTF. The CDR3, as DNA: TGTGCCAGCAGCTTAAGTTGGAGCTATGGCTACACCTTC.

The CDR3 region is CASEKTGGNGYTF. The CDR3 bases are TGTGCCAGCGAAAAAACAGGGGGCAATGGCTACACCTTC. The chain combines TRBV9 with TRBJ1-2; 9 nucleotides line up with TRBD1. Per the germline V gene, CDR1 is SGDLS and CDR2 is YYNGEE. The CDR3 runs 13 residues. J lost 6 bases, V lost 7 bases, and 7 bases had no gene match.

The CDR3 here is CATSDYASGSYNEQFF. The CDR3 DNA is TGTGCCACCAGTGATTATGCTAGCGGGAGTTATAATGAGCAGTTCTTC. The chain recombines TRBV24-1 with TRBJ2-1, with 10 nucleotides matching TRBD2. The CDR3 has 16 amino acids. Germline trimming cut 2 bases from V and 7 bases from J; bases unmatched to any gene: 7. The germline CDR1 and CDR2 sequences are KGHDR and SFDVKD.